The sequence of this T cell receptor (beta chain) was determined in a study of post-analysis software for immune sequencing data. Study findings and constraints: Relative to controls, patients had about 5 TRBV segments at higher frequency, with TRBV5-6, TRBV5-1 and TRBV20-1 among these.

Concerning this clonotype: The target antigen is unknown.

Unique molecular identifiers were present in the TCR beta cDNA libraries. TCRdb analysed the PCR reads with MiXCR anew, one entry per CDR3 protein. This sample yields about 560,000 distinct CDR3 sequences, of which roughly 47% are seen a single time; around 1.7% belongs to the top ten. The CDR3 extends over 15 amino acids. The V gene lost 1 base and the J gene lost 4 bases, with 11 bases spanning the gap. CDR1 SEHNR and CDR2 FQNEAQ come from the germline V gene (reference sequence). The sample was blood. The receptor was derived from a girl aged 10 to 17 with multiple sclerosis. The chain employs TRBV7-9 and TRBJ2-1; weak D call: TRBD1 (6 bases). The CDR3 spells CASSLGAGEYNEQFF. The CDR3 DNA sequence: TGTGCCAGCAGCTTAGGGGCAGGGGAGTACAATGAGCAGTTCTTC.